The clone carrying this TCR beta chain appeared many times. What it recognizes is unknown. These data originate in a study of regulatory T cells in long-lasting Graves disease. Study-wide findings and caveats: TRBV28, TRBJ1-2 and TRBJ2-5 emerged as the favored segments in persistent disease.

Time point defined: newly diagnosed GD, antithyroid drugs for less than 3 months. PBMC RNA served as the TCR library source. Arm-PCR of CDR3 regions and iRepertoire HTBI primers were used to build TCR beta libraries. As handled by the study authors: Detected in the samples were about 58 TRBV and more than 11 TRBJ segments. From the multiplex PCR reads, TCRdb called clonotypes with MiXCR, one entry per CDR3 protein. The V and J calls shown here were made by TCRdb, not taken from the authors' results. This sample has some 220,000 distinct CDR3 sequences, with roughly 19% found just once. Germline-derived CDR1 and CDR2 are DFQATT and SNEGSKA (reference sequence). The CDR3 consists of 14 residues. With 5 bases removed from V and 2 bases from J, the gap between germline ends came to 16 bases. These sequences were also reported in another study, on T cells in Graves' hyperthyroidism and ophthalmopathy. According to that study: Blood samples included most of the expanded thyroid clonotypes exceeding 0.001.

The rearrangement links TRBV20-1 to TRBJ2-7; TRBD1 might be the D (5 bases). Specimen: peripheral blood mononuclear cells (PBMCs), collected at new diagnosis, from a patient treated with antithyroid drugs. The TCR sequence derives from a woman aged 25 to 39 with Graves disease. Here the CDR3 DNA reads TGCAGTGCTTTAAATGTGGACACCCCCTACGAGCAGTACTTC. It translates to CSALNVDTPYEQYF.